The clone carrying this T cell receptor beta chain was recorded only once. These data belong to a study of shared clonotypes between healthy human individuals. Profiling relied on immunoSEQ multiplex PCR, and the TCRdb table lists in-frame clones only, not all of them. Of some 500,000 clones in the sample, 95% to 96% were seen once. What was sequenced was naive CD4+ T cells sorted from blood. Subset of the sample: CD45RA+ positively selected. The sequence came from a woman aged 25 to 45 in good health.

The CDR3 coding sequence is TGTGCCAGCAGTTTTCGATTCACGGCCCCCTCTGGAAACACCATATATTTT. Translated, it gives CASSFRFTAPSGNTIYF. The rearrangement joins TRBV28 to TRBJ1-3; no definite D call. Germline loops: CDR1 MDHEN, CDR2 SYDVKM. The V end was cut by 3 bases, the J end by 0 bases, with 15 bases between. CDR3 length equals 17 residues.